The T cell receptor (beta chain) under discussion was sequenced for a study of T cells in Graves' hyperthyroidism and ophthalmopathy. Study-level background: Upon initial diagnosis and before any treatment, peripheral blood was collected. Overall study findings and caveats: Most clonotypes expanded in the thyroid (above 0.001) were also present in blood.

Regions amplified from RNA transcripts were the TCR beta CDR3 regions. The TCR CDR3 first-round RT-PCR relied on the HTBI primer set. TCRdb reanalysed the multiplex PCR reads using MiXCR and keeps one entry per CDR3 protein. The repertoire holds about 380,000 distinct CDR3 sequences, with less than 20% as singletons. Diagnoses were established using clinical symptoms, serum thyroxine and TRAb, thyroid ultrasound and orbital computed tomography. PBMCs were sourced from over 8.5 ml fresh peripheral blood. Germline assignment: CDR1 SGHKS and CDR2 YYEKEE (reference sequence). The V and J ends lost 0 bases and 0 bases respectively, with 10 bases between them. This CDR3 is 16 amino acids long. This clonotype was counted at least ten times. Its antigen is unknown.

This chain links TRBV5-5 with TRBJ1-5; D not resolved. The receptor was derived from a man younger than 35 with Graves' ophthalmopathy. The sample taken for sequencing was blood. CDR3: CASSLAGSHSNQPQHF. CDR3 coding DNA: TGTGCCAGCAGCTTGGCGGGCAGCCATAGCAATCAGCCCCAGCATTTT.